Listed here are 30 T cell receptor beta chains from one sample, sequenced in a study of response to subunit inactivated influenza vaccine. TCRdb reprocessed the RT-PCR reads via MiXCR and lists one record per CDR3 protein. This table has about 480,000 distinct CDR3 sequences, roughly 27% appearing once. The source material was CD4+ T cells sorted from PBMCs, sampled less than 6 days after vaccination. The receptors stem from a man aged 50 to 60 who received an inactivated influenza vaccine.

A few counts support this clonotype. The CDR3 nucleotides read TGTGCCAGCAGTTTACCAGGGAGGGATGAGCAGTTCTTC. Translated: CASSLPGRDEQFF. The gene calls are TRBV12-3 or TRBV12-4 and TRBJ2-1, with 7 bases identical to TRBD2. The ends lost 2 bases at V and 8 bases at J; junction bases unmatched: 3. The CDR3 consists of 13 residues.

J is TRBJ2-1 and V is TRBV28; 9 bases are a match to TRBD1. The CDR3 runs 16 residues. The germline gives CDR1 MDHEN, CDR2 SYDVKM. V lost 2 bases, J lost 7 bases, and 9 bases stayed unmatched. In nucleotides, the CDR3 is TGTGCCAGCAGTTTAAATCCGGGACAGGGATCGAATGAGCAGTTCTTC. Amino acid sequence: CASSLNPGQGSNEQFF.

The chain has TRBV11-2 and TRBJ2-3; the match to TRBD2 covers 10 bases. This CDR3 has 17 residues. V was clipped by 4 bases and J by 4 bases; unmatched bases: 11. The germline V gene has CDR1 SGHAT and CDR2 FQNNGV. CDR3 residues: CASSYWGLAGASDTQYF. Here the CDR3 DNA reads TGTGCCAGCAGCTATTGGGGGCTAGCGGGAGCCTCAGATACGCAGTATTTT.

This clonotype turned up a few times. V is TRBV6-1 and J is TRBJ2-3; either TRBD1 or TRBD2 may supply D (5 bases each). The CDR3 totals 14 residues. Per the germline V gene, CDR1 is MNHNS and CDR2 is SASEGT. Trimming pared 8 bases from V and 2 bases from J, leaving 14 bases between. In DNA form, the CDR3 reads TGTGCCAGCGCACCGGGACGAGCCACAGATACGCAGTATTTT. It specifies CASAPGRATDTQYF.

The chain combines TRBV5-1 with TRBJ2-1; D is undetermined. CDR1 SGHRS and CDR2 YFSETQ come from the germline V gene. This CDR3 contains 15 residues. V lost 1 base and J lost 2, with 10 bases in between. The CDR3 DNA reads as TGCGCCAGCAGCTTGAACCCCGAGGCCTACAATGAGCAGTTCTTC. Its protein is CASSLNPEAYNEQFF.

The chain combines TRBV7-2 with TRBJ2-1, with 7 bases fitting TRBD2. After removal of 4 bases from V and 9 bases from J, the junction contained 12 bases not matched to a gene. Germline V gives CDR1 SGHTA, CDR2 FQGNSA. CDR3 length: 15 residues. The CDR3 loop reads CASSYTWGSGGEQFF. The CDR3 DNA follows: TGTGCCAGCAGCTATACATGGGGGTCGGGGGGTGAGCAGTTCTTC.

The chain combines TRBV28 with TRBJ1-4; D possibly corresponds to TRBD1 (6 bases). V shed 5 bases and J shed 0 bases, with 13 bases lying between them. The germline V gene encodes CDR1 MDHEN and CDR2 SYDVKM. CDR3 length equals 16 residues. The CDR3 DNA reads TGTGCCAGCAGTGCTCCCAGGGGAGCAACTAATGAAAAACTGTTTTTT. The encoded protein is CASSAPRGATNEKLFF.

This rearrangement joins TRBV27 to TRBJ1-1; perhaps TRBD1 as D (5 bases). The CDR3 contains 13 residues. V was cut by 4 bases and J by 5 bases, with 11 bases left in between. Germline CDR1 and CDR2: MNHEY and SMNVEV (reference sequence). CDR3 in DNA: TGTGCCAGCAGTTGGGACCCAAGGACTGAAGCTTTCTTT. Residues: CASSWDPRTEAFF.

V and J are TRBV12-3 or TRBV12-4 and TRBJ2-5, with 7 bases aligning to TRBD2. The CDR3 covers 15 residues. V lost 1 base and J lost 1; bases outside the gene matches: 3. The CDR3 DNA follows: TGTGCCAGCAGTTTAGACAGCGGGGCCCAAGAGACCCAGTACTTC. It translates to CASSLDSGAQETQYF.

V usage is TRBV7-2 and J usage is TRBJ1-2; D gene uncertain. CDR3 size: 13 residues. CDR1 and CDR2 (germline): SGHTA, FQGNSA. V was cut by 1 base and J by 5 bases, with 8 bases left in between. CDR3 region: CASSLERSYGYTF. As DNA, the CDR3 is TGTGCCAGCAGCTTAGAGAGGAGTTATGGCTACACCTTC.

V usage is TRBV20-1 and J usage is TRBJ2-3; 8 bases line up with TRBD2. This CDR3 is built from 15 residues. Germline V gene lookup returns CDR1 DFQATT and CDR2 SNEGSKA (reference sequence). V dropped 3 bases and J dropped 7; count of bases not matched to a gene: 12. CDR3 sequence reads: CSASSLTSGPNTQYF. In nucleotides, the CDR3 is TGCAGTGCTAGTTCGCTAACTAGCGGACCCAATACGCAGTATTTT.

The chain employs TRBV28 and TRBJ2-2, with TRBD1 identical over 7 bases. The trim removed 5 bases at V and 3 bases at J, leaving 3 bases unmatched. CDR1 is MDHEN, CDR2 SYDVKM, per germline. The CDR3 totals 14 residues. The CDR3 nucleotides are TGTGCCAGCAGTGACAGGGTGCACACCGGGGAGCTGTTTTTT. Translation gives CASSDRVHTGELFF.

The chain recombines TRBV6-1 with TRBJ2-7; the D gene is possibly TRBD2 (6 bases). V was trimmed by 7 bases and J by 3 bases, leaving 10 bases between them. This CDR3 is built from 12 residues. Germline CDR1 and CDR2: MNHNS and SASEGT. CDR3 amino acids: CASTGLNYEQYF. The CDR3 nucleotides are TGTGCCAGCACGGGACTCAACTACGAGCAGTACTTC.

This clonotype came up a few times. The chain uses TRBV6-1 and TRBJ1-4; TRBD1 agrees at 11 bases. The CDR3 is 15 residues long. The germline CDR1 and CDR2 sequences are MNHNS and SASEGT. The V and J ends lost 5 bases and 7 bases, in that order; junction bases with no gene match: 6. In DNA, the CDR3 is TGTGCCAGCAGTAAATCCGGGACAGGGGGTGAAAAACTGTTTTTT. Translating gives CASSKSGTGGEKLFF.

The gene calls are TRBV7-8 and TRBJ1-4; a possible D gene is TRBD1 (5 bases). Deletions cut 3 bases from V and 8 bases from J, with 13 bases between. The CDR3 spans 14 residues. CDR1 and CDR2 from the germline V gene are SGHVS and FQNEAQ. CDR3 bases: TGTGCCAGCAGCTTGGGGGGGGAGCGAGAAAAACTGTTTTTT. Amino acids: CASSLGGEREKLFF.

This clonotype has only a few counts. The chain couples TRBV20-1 to TRBJ2-2, with D perhaps TRBD1 (6 bases). V was cut by 0 bases and J by 1 base, with 12 bases left in between. Germline V gene sequence: CDR1 DFQATT, CDR2 SNEGSKA (reference sequence). The CDR3 runs to 16 residues. The CDR3 sequence is CSARDGPGENTGELFF. The DNA of the CDR3 is TGCAGTGCTAGAGATGGGCCAGGGGAGAACACCGGGGAGCTGTTTTTT.

The J gene is TRBJ2-1, the V gene TRBV4-2, with TRBD1 matching 11 bases. CDR3 length: 14 amino acids. The germline CDR1 and CDR2 sequences are LGHNA and YNFKEQ. The V segment lost 0 bases and the J segment 14 bases; nucleotides outside the gene matches: 6. The CDR3 DNA reads TGTGCCAGCAGCCAAGATACCGGACAGGGGGCTAAGTTCTTC. This translates into CASSQDTGQGAKFF.

This clonotype was observed a few times. This rearrangement joins TRBV7-2 to TRBJ2-2, with D unresolved. The CDR3 loop spans 13 amino acids. Germline V lookup: CDR1 SGHTA, CDR2 FQGNSA. The V end lost 6 bases, the J end lost 6 bases, and 11 bases lay between the germline ends. The CDR3, as DNA: TGTGCCAGCAGGCAGACCACCGCCGGGGAGCTGTTTTTT. It codes for CASRQTTAGELFF.

V usage is TRBV29-1 and J usage is TRBJ2-3; 9 bases map to TRBD2. Germline V CDR1 and CDR2: SQVTM, ANQGSEA. The J segment lost 9 bases and the V segment lost 4 bases, leaving 14 bases of the junction unmatched. CDR3 size: 15 residues. CDR3 sequence (DNA): TGCAGCGTTGCACCGGGACTAGCTTGGGAAGGGACGCAGTATTTT. Its translation is CSVAPGLAWEGTQYF.

This clonotype was detected only a few times. The chain uses TRBV7-2 and TRBJ2-7; TRBD2 agrees at 11 bases. The length of the CDR3 is 15 residues. Trimming at V came to 5 bases and at J to 2 bases, leaving 5 bases not matched to a gene. CDR1 and CDR2 from the germline V gene are SGHTA and FQGNSA. Here the CDR3 DNA reads TGTGCCAGCAGCGTTGGGACTAGCGGTGCCTACGAGCAGTACTTC. It translates to CASSVGTSGAYEQYF.

The rearrangement joins TRBV7-2 to TRBJ2-1, with a tentative D call TRBD2 (5 bases). V was trimmed by 5 bases and J by 12 bases, leaving 17 bases between them. This CDR3 region has 13 residues. Germline V lookup: CDR1 SGHTA, CDR2 FQGNSA. DNA for the CDR3: TGTGCCAGCAGCCCAAGTTCCGGGCGGGCGCAGTTCTTC. Its protein product is CASSPSSGRAQFF.

There are a few counts of this clonotype. Being one base from a much bigger clone, this may be a read error. The chain recombines TRBV12-3 or TRBV12-4 with TRBJ1-5; D remains ambiguous. The CDR3 runs to 13 residues. V lost 7 bases and J lost 0, with 7 bases in between. The CDR3 reads CASTQDSNQPQHF. The CDR3 DNA reads TGTGCCAGCACCCAAGATAGCAATCAGCCCCAGCATTTT.

This clonotype has only a few counts. The chain links TRBV12-3 or TRBV12-4 to TRBJ2-5; TRBD2 matches 12 bases. V gave up 5 bases and J gave up 5 bases; unmatched junction bases: 6. The CDR3 extends over 15 amino acids. CDR3 nucleotides: TGTGCCAGCAGTAAGCTAGCGGGGGGGCTGGAGACCCAGTACTTC. It specifies CASSKLAGGLETQYF.

This clonotype has ten or more counts. The chain employs TRBV7-2 and TRBJ1-2, with a possible D match to TRBD1 (5 bases). The CDR3 is made up of 12 amino acids. Trimming pared 4 bases from V and 13 bases from J, leaving 16 bases between. Germline V lookup: CDR1 SGHTA, CDR2 FQGNSA. The CDR3 DNA reads TGTGCCAGCAGCTCCGGGACGTCGAGCTGCACCTTC. It specifies CASSSGTSSCTF.

The chain employs TRBV15 and TRBJ1-6, with 7 positions matching TRBD1. V shed 1 base and J 6 bases; nucleotides not matched to a gene: 0. The CDR3 has 14 residues. Per the germline V gene, CDR1 is LNHNV and CDR2 is YYDKDF (reference sequence). The CDR3 here is CATSRGQGNSPLHF. CDR3 coding DNA: TGTGCCACCAGCAGAGGACAGGGTAATTCACCCCTCCACTTT.

This clonotype showed up just a few times. The V call is TRBV29-1, the J call TRBJ1-6, with D hard to call. Germline CDR1 reads SQVTM; CDR2 reads ANQGSEA. This CDR3 region has 13 residues. The V and J ends lost 1 base and 5 bases respectively, with 6 bases between them. CDR3 sequence (DNA): TGCAGCGTTGAAGTGGCAGATAATTCACCCCTCCACTTT. Translated, it gives CSVEVADNSPLHF.

This clonotype occurred a few times. The chain couples TRBV7-9 to TRBJ2-5; TRBD1 matches at 9 bases. V trimming: 2 bases; J trimming: 4 bases; junction bases outside the gene matches: 5. The CDR3 is made up of 15 amino acids. The germline V gene has CDR1 SEHNR and CDR2 FQNEAQ (reference sequence). The CDR3 here is CASSLPTGGGETQYF. DNA for the CDR3: TGTGCCAGCAGCTTACCGACAGGGGGAGGAGAGACCCAGTACTTC.

V and J are TRBV12-3 or TRBV12-4 and TRBJ2-5; D is tentatively TRBD1 or TRBD2 (6 bases each). The CDR3 is made up of 15 amino acids. The V gene lost 3 bases and the J gene lost 4 bases, with 15 bases spanning the gap. CDR3 sequence reads: CASSFWSGGRETQYF. CDR3 sequence (DNA): TGTGCCAGCAGTTTCTGGTCCGGGGGCCGAGAGACCCAGTACTTC.

There are a few counts of this clonotype. The CDR3 DNA follows: TGTGCCAGCAGTAGGCTCGGGGGAGGCTACACCTTC. Translated, it gives CASSRLGGGYTF. J is TRBJ1-2 and V is TRBV12-3 or TRBV12-4, with D tentatively TRBD1 (5 bases). V was shortened by 5 bases and J by 8 bases, with 12 bases between the two germline ends. The CDR3 sequence is 12 residues long.

The rearrangement links TRBV9 to TRBJ1-4, with 12 positions matching TRBD1. CDR3 size: 14 residues. The germline V gene has CDR1 SGDLS and CDR2 YYNGEE. V dropped 4 bases and J dropped 8; count of bases not matched to a gene: 3. Written as DNA, the CDR3 is TGTGCCAGCAGCCCCGGGACAGGGGGCGAAAAACTGTTTTTT. Amino acids: CASSPGTGGEKLFF. The complete variable domain, with remaining parts taken from reference TRBV9 and TRBJ1-4, reads DSGVTQTPKHLITATGQRVTLRCSPRSGDLSVYWYQQSLDQGLQFLIQYYNGEERAKGNILERFSAQQFPDLHSELNLSSLELGDSALYFCASSPGTGGEKLFFGSGTQLSVL.